The present entry profiles one T cell receptor (beta chain) with its context. One junction end does not reproduce the germline sequence, and a read error may be involved. This sample was taken from a study of blood T cell repertoires in COVID-19. Study-level information: Acute-phase and convalescent COVID-19 samples originated in the United States, Italy and Spain. T cells, B-cell-depleted T cells, or PBMCs provided the cDNA or gDNA that served as material.

In the authors' methods: Amplification of reference gene primers provided the estimated nucleated cell counts. Assay: immunoSEQ multiplex PCR; the TCRdb copy retains only in-frame clones and omits some. V and J calls and clone size come straight from that table; D and trimming were deduced from the DNA. The sample records about 13,000 clones, 75% to 85% being singletons. From germline, CDR1 is MDHEN and CDR2 SYDVKM. CDR3 length: 11 amino acids. The sequence derives from a man in his forties or fifties with active or convalescent COVID-19. The J gene is TRBJ1-5, the V gene TRBV28; D is unresolved. Sequenced material: peripheral blood. This CDR3 is CASSQNRPQHF. Here the CDR3 DNA reads TGTGCCAGCAGTCAGAATCGGCCCCAGCATTTT.